This TCR beta chain was identified during a study of STAT5B mutations in CD4+ large granular lymphocyte leukemia. V gave up 8 bases and J gave up 4 bases; unmatched junction bases: 21. The CDR3 runs to 18 residues. Germline V gives CDR1 SQVTM, CDR2 ANQGSEA. This was a survey-level run. Assay: immunoSEQ multiplex PCR; the TCRdb copy retains only in-frame clones and omits some. Here the sample spans about 40,000 clones, about four fifths being singletons. This rearrangement joins TRBV29-1 to TRBJ2-3, with 10 bases identical to TRBD2. Sequencing input: CD4+ T cells from blood buffy coats. The sequence was collected from a human donor in good health. This CDR3 is CSIRTGSESSGSSDTQYF. For the CDR3, the DNA is TGCAGCATACGGACAGGGTCTGAGTCTAGCGGGAGCTCAGATACGCAGTATTTT.